Shown below are 9 T cell receptor beta chains from a single sample sequenced in a study of post-analysis software for immune sequencing data. Points from the study as a whole: Among about 5 TRBV segments more frequent in patients than controls were TRBV5-6, TRBV5-1 and TRBV20-1.

No antigen has been assigned to these receptors. The TCR beta cDNA libraries carried unique molecular identifiers. TCRdb itself ran the PCR reads through MiXCR, one entry per CDR3 protein. The sample has about 820,000 distinct CDR3 sequences, about 57% seen once. Sequencing was done on a sample of blood. The receptors shown here come from a girl aged 5 to 17 with multiple sclerosis.

For this clonotype: The DNA is left out, because the CDR3 cannot be placed on it with certainty; the CDR3 is given as TCRdb lists it. The chain employs TRBV5-1 and TRBJ1-1. Inclusive of both ends, the CDR3 amounts to 23 amino acids. The V gene's germline CDR1 is SGHRS and CDR2 YFSETQ. CDR3 protein: CASSLTGLARFFGPGTVELKAFF.

This clonotype appeared a few times. DNA of the CDR3: TGTGCCAGCAGTGAAGACCCTACGGGGCTGAATGAGCAGTTCTTC. Amino acids: CASSEDPTGLNEQFF. The chain uses TRBV6-1 and TRBJ2-1; tentatively, D is TRBD1 or TRBD2 (5 bases each). CDR3 length: 15 residues. V was shortened by 1 base and J by 7 bases, with 14 bases between the two germline ends. Germline V lookup: CDR1 MNHNS, CDR2 SASEGT.

The chain employs TRBV4-1 and TRBJ1-6; no clear D gene. The V end was cut by 0 bases, the J end by 9 bases, with 12 bases between. This CDR3 is 15 amino acids long. Germline V gene sequence: CDR1 MGHRA, CDR2 YSYEKL. The CDR3 spells CASSQDPVWTSPLHF. The CDR3 DNA reads TGCGCCAGCAGCCAAGACCCGGTCTGGACTTCACCCCTCCACTTT.

This sequence joins TRBV6-5 and TRBJ2-1; D may be TRBD1 (6 bases). Germline CDR1 reads MNHEY; CDR2 reads SVGAGI. This CDR3 is 15 amino acids long. V was pared by 5 bases and J by 6 bases, with 17 bases between. DNA of the CDR3: TGTGCCAGCAGTCTGGACAGCGATAGCCGCAATGAGCAGTTCTTC. This encodes CASSLDSDSRNEQFF.

This clonotype was counted a few times. The rearrangement links TRBV20-1 to TRBJ2-7, with unresolved D. Germline assignment: CDR1 DFQATT and CDR2 SNEGSKA (reference sequence). Trimming took off 1 base at V and 2 bases at J, with 9 bases between the two ends. The CDR3 spans 13 residues. CDR3 in amino acids: CSARGPPTYEQYF. The CDR3 coding sequence is TGCAGTGCTAGAGGTCCCCCAACCTACGAGCAGTACTTC.

The genes are TRBV2 and TRBJ2-3; perhaps TRBD1 as D (6 bases). This CDR3 contains 12 residues. The germline V gene has CDR1 SNHLY and CDR2 FYNNEI. V was trimmed by 9 bases and J by 3 bases, leaving 10 bases between them. The CDR3 sequence: CASTGLTDTQYF. The CDR3 nucleotides are TGTGCCAGTACAGGGTTGACAGATACGCAGTATTTT.

Comments on this clonotype: One junction end does not reproduce the germline sequence, and a read error may be involved. The rearrangement joins TRBV11-2 to TRBJ2-7; D is unclear. This CDR3 spans 11 amino acids. CDR1 is SGHAT, CDR2 FQNNGV, per germline. The CDR3 loop reads CVSSFRNEQYF. The CDR3 DNA sequence: TGTGTCAGCAGCTTTCGGAACGAGCAGTACTTC.

This clonotype was found a few times. This chain uses TRBV10-3 with TRBJ2-7; TRBD2 aligns across 10 bases. The germline CDR1 and CDR2 sequences are ENHRY and SYGVKD. V trimming: 4 bases; J trimming: 5 bases; junction bases outside the gene matches: 5. CDR3 length: 14 residues. CDR3 in DNA: TGTGCCATCAGTGGATCCCTAGCGGGAGACGAGCAGTACTTC. Its translation is CAISGSLAGDEQYF.

This clonotype appeared once. This chain joins TRBV14 and TRBJ2-7; 8 bases agree with TRBD1. The CDR3 is made up of 15 amino acids. From germline, CDR1 is SGHDN and CDR2 FVKESK. Trimming cost V 3 bases and J 2 bases; bases outside gene matches: 6. CDR3 sequence: CASSQFGTGAYEQYF. CDR3 nucleotide sequence: TGTGCCAGCAGCCAGTTCGGGACAGGTGCCTACGAGCAGTACTTC.